This T cell receptor (beta chain) was sequenced for a study of beta chain features in type 1 diabetes. Study-wide context: Patients did not differ from healthy donors in age, gender or cell yield.

The V gene end was trimmed by 2 bases and the J gene end by 3 bases; junction bases not matched to a gene: 9. The CDR3 length is 16 residues. Germline V gene data show CDR1 as SQVTM and CDR2 as ANQGSEA. Sorting of CD4+ naive, central memory, regulatory and stem cell-like memory cells was performed via CD45RO/CCR7/CD25/CD127/CD95/CD27. Sorting produced populations that all topped 95% purity. Every bit of the isolated RNA underwent reverse transcription, so sequencing read expressed TCRB transcripts. This table comes from immunoSEQ multiplex PCR, and its TCRdb copy is limited to in-frame clones, with some not included. Found here are a few hundred thousand clones, over 9.5% of them singletons; the top ten hold roughly 0.0097%. Note on this clone: Its target is unknown.

Findings of the study overall: HLA influence on TCRB rearrangement stayed unresolved here. TCRB CDR3 length was moderately but significantly reduced in all four CD4+ subsets of Type 1 diabetes patients.

This chain connects TRBV29-1 to TRBJ1-4; 7 bases are a match to TRBD1. This receptor was obtained from a young woman with type 1 diabetes. Sequenced: naive CD4+ T cells from blood. The CDR3 nucleotides are TGCAGCGTTGAACAGGGTCGCGGGACAGCTAATGAAAAACTGTTTTTT. Translated: CSVEQGRGTANEKLFF.